The 7 T cell receptor beta chains below come from one sample, sequenced in a study of T cell repertoires in cytomegalovirus infection. TCRdb used MiXCR to reprocess the reads, holding one entry per CDR3 protein. This table holds 350,000 to 550,000 distinct CDR3 sequences, roughly 30% found once. The sequenced material came from PBMCs. These TCRs come from a human donor in good health (CMV status not recorded). Some clones in this sample may be carry-over from other donors' samples.

This clonotype appeared a few times. The chain is built from TRBV7-8 and TRBJ2-7; D may correspond to TRBD1 or TRBD2 (5 bases each). V was cut by 3 bases and J by 4 bases, with 7 bases left in between. Germline V gives CDR1 SGHVS, CDR2 FQNEAQ. The CDR3 covers 12 residues. CDR3 DNA sequence: TGTGCCAGCAGCTTGGGGGAGTACGAGCAGTACTTC. Translation gives CASSLGEYEQYF.

As regards this clonotype: A read error may explain this, as a much larger clone is one base away. The conserved closing phenylalanine or tryptophan is absent in this CDR3, likely reflecting a read error. This chain links TRBV11-2 with TRBJ2-7; D call uncertain. This CDR3 region has 13 residues. With 6 bases removed from V and 0 bases from J, the gap between germline ends came to 9 bases. Germline lookup yields CDR1 SGHAT and CDR2 FQNNGV. The CDR3 nucleotides are TGTGCCAGCAGTCTGGGGAACTCCTACGAGCAGTACTAC. Amino acids: CASSLGNSYEQYY.

This clonotype was recorded many times. The rearrangement links TRBV7-6 to TRBJ1-3; D call uncertain. This CDR3 is 18 amino acids long. Germline loops: CDR1 SGHVS, CDR2 FNYEAQ. Trimming shortened V by 1 base and J by 0 bases, and 16 bases separated the two germline ends. The CDR3, as DNA: TGTGCCAGCAGCTTAGGGCCGGACTCCGCATCCTCTGGAAACACCATATATTTT. Residues: CASSLGPDSASSGNTIYF. The entire variable domain, with the rest obtained from reference TRBV7-6 and TRBJ1-3, is as follows: GAGVSQSPRYKVTKRGQDVALRCDPISGHVSLYWYRQALGQGPEFLTYFNYEAQQDKSGLPNDRFSAERPEGSISTLTIQRTEQRDSAMYRCASSLGPDSASSGNTIYFGEGSWLTVV.

The V and J genes are TRBV7-9 and TRBJ1-2; D unresolved. Trimming pared 4 bases from V and 4 bases from J, leaving 4 bases between. CDR3 length: 11 amino acids. The germline CDR1 and CDR2 sequences are SEHNR and FQNEAQ (reference sequence). CDR3 bases: TGTGCCAGCAGCTGGGCCTATGGCTACACCTTC. Its protein product is CASSWAYGYTF.

This clonotype was recorded at least ten times. This rearrangement joins TRBV7-2 to TRBJ2-2; D gene uncertain. CDR3 size: 13 residues. CDR1 and CDR2 (germline): SGHTA, FQGNSA. V was trimmed by 3 bases and J by 2 bases, leaving 4 bases between them. CDR3 sequence (DNA): TGTGCCAGCAGCTTGAGAAACACCGGGGAGCTGTTTTTT. Translation: CASSLRNTGELFF.

With regard to this clonotype: The junction differs from germline at one of its ends, possibly a read error. This sequence joins TRBV7-6 and TRBJ2-1, with 8 positions matching TRBD2. This CDR3 region has 16 residues. The germline V gene has CDR1 SGHVS and CDR2 FNYEAQ. DNA of the CDR3: TGTGCCAGCAGCTTAATCGGGGGGGCCTCCTACTATGAGCCGTTCTTC. It yields the protein CASSLIGGASYYEPFF.

On this clonotype: As the CDR3 is not closed by the conserved phenylalanine or tryptophan, this likely results from a read error. The V call is TRBV12-3 or TRBV12-4, the J call TRBJ1-2; D unresolved. The CDR3 totals 11 residues. V was cut by 6 bases and J by 4 bases, with 6 bases left in between. For the CDR3, the DNA is TGTGCCAGCAGCGCGGTCTATGGCTACACCTTA. This encodes CASSAVYGYTL.